The clone carrying this T cell receptor beta chain was counted only a few times. Its antigen is unidentified. The germline V gene has CDR1 SGHKS and CDR2 YYEKEE (reference sequence). This CDR3 is built from 13 residues. With 1 base removed from V and 4 bases from J, the gap between germline ends came to 8 bases. Each cDNA molecule in the library carried unique molecular identifiers. TCRdb re-analysed the RACE reads in MiXCR, keeping a single row per CDR3 protein. The table includes 300,000 to 350,000 distinct CDR3 sequences, approximately 6.3% detected once. This entry comes from a study of human T cells and chemical hapten exposure. About the research overall: All through the approximately 24-week study, the scalp of each patient received diphenylcyclopropenone doses weekly. Across samples, TCR yields varied, mostly owing to small differences in pooled library volumes.

Time point reported: patch test 1, 2 weeks after DPC sensitization. Stated treatment: therapeutic diphenylcyclopropenone sensitization with weekly scalp DPC. Points from the study as a whole: The formation of large CDR3 similarity clusters by expanded TCRs significantly exceeded that of controls.

The V gene is TRBV5-5, the J gene TRBJ1-2; D remains ambiguous. The sequence derives from a woman in her late teens or twenties with alopecia areata. Some clones in this sample may be carry-over from other donors' samples. This material consisted of whole blood, taken in connection with sensitization to the hapten diphenylcyclopropenone (DPC). The CDR3 bases are TGTGCCAGCAGCTTGTCCGGCGTCTATGGCTACACCTTC. This sequence encodes CASSLSGVYGYTF.